The entry that follows covers one T cell receptor (beta chain) sequence. This CDR3 region has 15 residues. Per germline, CDR1 LNHDA and CDR2 SQIVND (reference sequence). Between the trimmed V and J ends, which lost 2 bases and 1 base, there was a span of 11 bases. The entry originates in a study of blood T cell repertoires in COVID-19. In the original processing: Amplification of reference gene primers provided the estimated nucleated cell counts. Data came from immunoSEQ multiplex PCR; TCRdb stores just in-frame clones and leaves some out. V, J and clone size were drawn from that table, and D and trimming were deduced from the DNA. The table has about 300,000 clones, over 75% seen once. Seattle's enrolled individuals joined amid active infection and were then monitored longitudinally.

The sequence derives from a woman in her thirties with COVID-19, enrolled during active disease. V gene TRBV19 combines with J gene TRBJ1-1; no clear D. The sequenced sample consisted of peripheral blood. CDR3 region: CASSISGSGNTEAFF. In DNA, the CDR3 is TGTGCCAGTAGTATATCCGGGTCGGGGAACACTGAAGCTTTCTTT.